This paragraph covers one T cell receptor beta chain sequence. Data came from immunoSEQ multiplex PCR; TCRdb stores just in-frame clones and leaves some out. The sample has approximately 14,000 clones; approximately 81% are singletons. Time point in this sample: cycle 4 day 1 (C4D1), after 6 weeks of nivolumab. Each patient experienced a relapse that followed autologous stem cell transplantation, and brentuximab vedotin exposure varied. The CDR3 sequence is 13 residues long. Germline CDR1 is SQVTM and CDR2 is ANQGSEA. J lost 4 bases, V lost 7 bases, and 9 bases had no gene match. The sample is drawn from a study of PD-1 blockade in classical Hodgkin lymphoma.

The chain recombines TRBV29-1 with TRBJ2-7; 8 nucleotides align to TRBD2. The material was peripheral blood mononuclear cells (PBMCs), obtained before the fourth cycle of nivolumab. The source of this sequence is a human donor with classical Hodgkin lymphoma. The CDR3, as DNA: TGCAGCGCTGTACGGGGGGGGCGGTACGAGCAGTACTTC. It specifies CSAVRGGRYEQYF.